Each of the 14 T cell receptor beta chains below was sequenced from the same sample in a study of siplizumab effects on memory and regulatory T cells. Libraries were prepared by immunoSEQ multiplex PCR; TCRdb keeps only in-frame clonotypes and omits some of them. The sample has around 100,000 clones, under 95% seen once. The sample comprised Tregs sorted from blood. All receptors derive from a human donor in good health.

J is TRBJ1-3 and V is TRBV15; D call uncertain. CDR3 length: 14 residues. Germline-derived CDR1 and CDR2 are LNHNV and YYDKDF (reference sequence). Trimming took off 8 bases at V and 0 bases at J, with 11 bases between the two ends. The CDR3 nucleotides read TGTGCCACCTCAAGGGCCCGCTCTGGAAACACCATATATTTT. Translation: CATSRARSGNTIYF.

This chain joins TRBV5-6 and TRBJ2-5, with 7 bases lining up with TRBD1. J lost 1 base, V lost 3 bases, and 3 bases had no gene match. The CDR3 is made up of 14 amino acids. Germline-derived CDR1 and CDR2 are SGHDT and YYEEEE. CDR3 amino acids: CASSWGTVQETQYF. The CDR3 DNA sequence: TGTGCCAGCAGCTGGGGGACAGTCCAAGAGACCCAGTACTTC. Together with reference TRBV5-6 and TRBJ2-5, the CDR3 gives the full variable domain: DAGVTQSPTHLIKTRGQQVTLRCSPKSGHDTVSWYQQALGQGPQFIFQYYEEEERQRGNFPDRFSGHQFPNYSSELNVNALLLGDSALYLCASSWGTVQETQYFGPGTRLLVL.

The genes are TRBV7-3 and TRBJ1-2; TRBD1 agrees at 8 bases. CDR3 length: 15 residues. Germline lookup yields CDR1 SGHTA and CDR2 FQGTGA. V lost 2 bases, J lost 4 bases, and 6 bases stayed unmatched. The DNA for the CDR3 is TGTGCCAGCAGCTTAGATGGGACAGGCCTCTATGGCTACACCTTC. Translation gives CASSLDGTGLYGYTF.

The chain employs TRBV7-9 and TRBJ2-7, with 9 bases identical to TRBD1. From germline, CDR1 is SEHNR and CDR2 FQNEAQ (reference sequence). Germline trimming cut 1 base from V and 4 bases from J; bases unmatched to any gene: 14. The CDR3 sequence is 18 residues long. CDR3 protein: CASSLGVMSGQGAYEQYF. The CDR3 DNA reads TGTGCCAGCAGCTTAGGGGTTATGTCGGGACAGGGAGCTTACGAGCAGTACTTC. Drawing the rest from reference TRBV7-9 and TRBJ2-7, the complete variable domain is DTGVSQNPRHKITKRGQNVTFRCDPISEHNRLYWYRQTLGQGPEFLTYFQNEAQLEKSRLLSDRFSAERPKGSFSTLEIQRTEQGDSAMYLCASSLGVMSGQGAYEQYFGPGTRLTVT.

This chain joins TRBV9 and TRBJ2-5; 11 bases are a match to TRBD2. The V gene's germline CDR1 is SGDLS and CDR2 YYNGEE. The V and J ends lost 3 bases and 4 bases, in that order; junction bases with no gene match: 8. This CDR3 spans 16 amino acids. CDR3 region: CASSARTLAGAETQYF. Written as DNA, the CDR3 is TGTGCCAGCAGCGCCAGAACACTAGCGGGGGCAGAGACCCAGTACTTC.

This clone came up once. The rearrangement uses TRBV5-6 and TRBJ1-4; no definite D call. Germline CDR1 reads SGHDT; CDR2 reads YYEEEE. The CDR3 runs 15 residues. V dropped 3 bases and J dropped 7 bases, with 16 bases sitting between them. The DNA for the CDR3 is TGTGCCAGCAGCTGGAAGGCAGGTCCGTCTGAAAAACTGTTTTTT. As protein: CASSWKAGPSEKLFF.

V is TRBV21-1 and J is TRBJ1-5. TRBV21-1 is recorded as a pseudogene. The length of the CDR3 is 14 residues. As DNA, the CDR3 is TGTGCCAGCAGCCTCCGGGACAGCAATCAGCCCCAGCATTTT. Its protein product is CASSLRDSNQPQHF.

The rearrangement joins TRBV7-6 to TRBJ2-7; weak D call: TRBD1 (6 bases). The CDR3 is made up of 15 amino acids. Germline V gene sequence: CDR1 SGHVS, CDR2 FNYEAQ. V was pared by 1 base and J by 3 bases, with 13 bases between. DNA of the CDR3: TGTGCCAGCAGCTTAGAAGGCCAGGGGATCTACGAGCAGTACTTC. The encoded protein is CASSLEGQGIYEQYF.

V and J are TRBV19 and TRBJ2-1; 14 nucleotides agree with TRBD2. The germline CDR1 and CDR2 sequences are LNHDA and SQIVND (reference sequence). The V gene end was trimmed by 5 bases and the J gene end by 5 bases; junction bases not matched to a gene: 5. The CDR3 has 16 amino acids. The CDR3 DNA reads as TGTGCCAGTAGTCGGGGACTAGCGGGAGTTAACAATGAGCAGTTCTTC. It encodes CASSRGLAGVNNEQFF.

V usage is TRBV19 and J usage is TRBJ2-7; no clear D. Germline CDR1 is LNHDA and CDR2 is SQIVND (reference sequence). The CDR3 is 11 amino acids. V was pared by 5 bases and J by 3 bases, with 5 bases between. The CDR3 coding sequence is TGTGCCAGTAGTCCAGGCTACGAGCAGTACTTC. It specifies CASSPGYEQYF. Full variable domain (remainder filled in from reference TRBV19 and TRBJ2-7): DGGITQSPKYLFRKEGQNVTLSCEQNLNHDAMYWYRQDPGQGLRLIYYSQIVNDFQKGDIAEGYSVSREKKESFPLTVTSAQKNPTAFYLCASSPGYEQYFGPGTRLTVT.

V usage is TRBV6-1 and J usage is TRBJ1-4, with a possible D match to TRBD1 (6 bases). The V and J ends lost 1 base and 7 bases respectively, with 16 bases between them. CDR1 is MNHNS and CDR2 is SASEGT in the germline V gene. CDR3 size: 16 residues. The CDR3 sequence: CASSEVAGVIGEKLFF. CDR3 coding DNA: TGTGCCAGCAGTGAAGTGGCAGGGGTGATCGGTGAAAAACTGTTTTTT.

This sequence joins TRBV19 and TRBJ1-2; 8 nucleotides line up with TRBD1. J was trimmed by 2 bases and V by 5 bases; bases with no gene match: 7. In germline, CDR1 is LNHDA, CDR2 SQIVND (reference sequence). This CDR3 is 15 amino acids long. The CDR3 nucleotides are TGTGCCAGTAGTGATGGACAGGGAATCAACTATGGCTACACCTTC. Protein product: CASSDGQGINYGYTF.

The chain uses TRBV7-3 and TRBJ2-3; 9 positions match TRBD2. Trimming took 3 bases from V and 5 from J; bases not matched to a gene: 6. The CDR3 covers 15 residues. The V gene's germline CDR1 is SGHTA and CDR2 FQGTGA. In nucleotides, the CDR3 is TGTGCCAGCAGCTTCGCGGGAGGGCCTGGAGATACGCAGTATTTT. Translation: CASSFAGGPGDTQYF.

The chain is built from TRBV5-1 and TRBJ1-2, with D hard to call. Trimming left V 4 bases short and J 8 bases short, with 15 bases between. Germline-derived CDR1 and CDR2 are SGHRS and YFSETQ. This CDR3 is built from 13 residues. The CDR3 DNA reads TGCGCCAGCAGCCGGTTGGAGGGCCGGGGCTACACCTTC. The encoded protein is CASSRLEGRGYTF.